The 20 T cell receptor beta chains presented below share a single source sample, sequenced in a study of vaccination and CD4 T cells after COVID-19. The Oncomine TCR Beta short-read assay was applied to DNA of cultured CD4+ T cells. MiXCR was run by TCRdb on the PCR reads, yielding one entry per CDR3 protein. Of approximately 18,000 distinct CDR3 sequences in the sample, around 46% are singletons; the top ten hold about 3%. For these receptors, no antigen is known. Treatment meaning: roughly 11-day PBMC culture with coronavirus spike peptide pools or control peptides (ViraFEST assay). Here the sequenced sample was CD4+ T cells from blood, cultured in vitro, taken after SARS-CoV-2 vaccination. The receptors shown here come from a human donor who had recovered from COVID-19.

This clonotype was counted only a few times. The chain employs TRBV6-1 and TRBJ2-5; D is possibly TRBD1 or TRBD2 (5 bases each). Germline-derived CDR1 and CDR2 are MNHNS and SASEGT. V lost 1 base, J lost 5 bases, and 11 bases lay in between. The length of the CDR3 is 14 residues. The CDR3 here is CASSEVGTGETQYF. CDR3 DNA sequence: TGTGCCAGCAGTGAAGTGGGGACGGGGGAGACCCAGTACTTC.

The rearrangement uses TRBV19 and TRBJ2-5, with TRBD2 matching over 11 bases. CDR1 is LNHDA and CDR2 is SQIVND in the germline V gene (reference sequence). The CDR3 has 14 amino acids. In DNA form, the CDR3 reads TGTGCTAATAGTTTAGCGGGAGGGTTGGAGACCCAGTACTTC. The encoded protein is CANSLAGGLETQYF.

The chain employs TRBV20-1 and TRBJ2-1; D gene uncertain. Per the germline V gene, CDR1 is DFQATT and CDR2 is SNEGSKA (reference sequence). Between the trimmed V and J ends, which lost 7 bases and 5 bases, there was a span of 9 bases. The CDR3 is 11 residues long. The DNA for the CDR3 is TGCAGTGGTCGGGCGGACAATGAGCAGTTCTTC. Encoded protein: CSGRADNEQFF.

The chain recombines TRBV6-1 with TRBJ1-2, with D possibly matching TRBD1 (6 bases). CDR1 and CDR2 from the germline V gene are MNHNS and SASEGT. This CDR3 is built from 14 residues. Trimming cost V 8 bases and J 0 bases, with 13 bases left between them. The CDR3, as DNA: TGTGCCAGCGGTGGGACATCCGCTAACTATGGCTACACCTTC. Protein product: CASGGTSANYGYTF.

The rearrangement uses TRBV7-2 and TRBJ1-2; D is unclear. The V gene's germline CDR1 is SGHTA and CDR2 FQGNSA. The CDR3 has 13 residues. V lost 1 base to trimming and J lost 6 bases, with 9 bases between them. The CDR3 protein is CASSLVALDGYTF. The CDR3 coding sequence is TGTGCCAGCAGCTTAGTGGCCTTAGATGGCTACACCTTC.

The table lists this clonotype with a few counts. J is TRBJ2-7 and V is TRBV7-2, with 10 positions matching TRBD2. V shed 5 bases and J 3 bases; nucleotides not matched to a gene: 10. Germline V gene data show CDR1 as SGHTA and CDR2 as FQGNSA. The CDR3 is 16 amino acids. The CDR3 nucleotides are TGTGCCAGCAGCGACATTCGGACTAGCGGAAACTACGAGCAGTACTTC. Protein sequence: CASSDIRTSGNYEQYF.

This clonotype was detected only a few times. V is TRBV11-2 and J is TRBJ1-1; no firm D call. Germline V gene data show CDR1 as SGHAT and CDR2 as FQNNGV. The CDR3 has 12 amino acids. Trimming removed 5 bases from V and 4 bases from J, with 8 bases in between. CDR3 residues: CASSPGFTEAFF. The CDR3 DNA is TGTGCCAGCAGCCCGGGGTTCACTGAAGCTTTCTTT.

This clonotype was detected a few times. The rearrangement uses TRBV27 and TRBJ2-6, with D possibly called TRBD1 or TRBD2 (5 bases each). The germline gives CDR1 MNHEY, CDR2 SMNVEV (reference sequence). Trimming pared 3 bases from V and 8 bases from J, leaving 11 bases between. There are 14 residues in the CDR3. CDR3: CASSFGGRPNVLTF. CDR3 DNA sequence: TGTGCCAGCAGTTTTGGGGGTCGTCCCAACGTCCTGACTTTC.

The CDR3 sequence is CASSSDGEAFF. Here the CDR3 DNA reads TGTGCCAGCAGCTCAGACGGAGAAGCTTTCTTT. The chain joins TRBV11-3 to TRBJ1-1; D unclear. Looked up from germline, CDR1 is SGHNT and CDR2 is YENEEA. There are 11 residues in the CDR3. The germline V and J ends were trimmed by 4 bases and 8 bases, with 8 bases remaining between them.

This clonotype has more than one count but fewer than ten. The gene calls are TRBV20-1 and TRBJ1-1, with 7 bases aligning to TRBD1. V was pared by 8 bases and J by 5 bases, with 11 bases of the junction left unmatched. From germline, CDR1 is DFQATT and CDR2 SNEGSKA (reference sequence). The CDR3 runs to 13 residues. This CDR3 is CSPLGRQGTEAFF. In DNA, the CDR3 is TGCAGTCCGCTAGGGAGACAGGGTACTGAAGCTTTCTTT.

The rearrangement uses TRBV19 and TRBJ1-1; D possibly corresponds to TRBD1 (6 bases). Germline V gene lookup returns CDR1 LNHDA and CDR2 SQIVND (reference sequence). This CDR3 spans 15 amino acids. The V end was cut by 9 bases, the J end by 3 bases, with 20 bases between. CDR3 residues: CASRDHHREDTEAFF. DNA of the CDR3: TGTGCCAGCCGAGACCACCACAGGGAGGACACTGAAGCTTTCTTT.

This clonotype has only a few counts. The genes are TRBV20-1 and TRBJ2-7, with 10 positions matching TRBD2. The CDR3 length is 12 residues. Germline CDR1 reads DFQATT; CDR2 reads SNEGSKA (reference sequence). Trimming at V came to 6 bases and at J to 3 bases, leaving 2 bases not matched to a gene. The DNA of the CDR3 is TGCAGTGCGACTAGCGGGTTCTACGAGCAGTACTTC. Translating gives CSATSGFYEQYF.

The rearrangement uses TRBV20-1 and TRBJ2-5, with D perhaps assigned TRBD1 or TRBD2 (6 bases each). From germline, CDR1 is DFQATT and CDR2 SNEGSKA (reference sequence). This CDR3 comprises 15 residues. Trimming cost V 0 bases and J 0 bases, with 11 bases left between them. CDR3 nucleotides: TGCAGTGCTAGAGATCGGAGGGGGGACCAAGAGACCCAGTACTTC. Protein sequence: CSARDRRGDQETQYF.

This clonotype was picked up a small number of times. The chain links TRBV7-2 to TRBJ1-3; tentative D call: TRBD1 (5 bases). CDR1 and CDR2 from the germline V gene are SGHTA and FQGNSA. This CDR3 has 15 residues. V was clipped by 3 bases and J by 3 bases, with 12 bases between them. The CDR3 bases are TGTGCCAGCAGCTTGGGGGTGGTTGGTGGAAACACCATATATTTT. This sequence encodes CASSLGVVGGNTIYF.

This clonotype was seen a handful of times. The chain is built from TRBV19 and TRBJ1-1; D is ambiguous. The germline V gene encodes CDR1 LNHDA and CDR2 SQIVND (reference sequence). The CDR3 runs 15 residues. V dropped 3 bases and J dropped 1 base, with 12 bases sitting between them. DNA of the CDR3: TGTGCCAGTAGTATTACCGTCCCAGGGAACACTGAAGCTTTCTTT. Protein product: CASSITVPGNTEAFF.

V is TRBV27 and J is TRBJ1-6; D not certain. Germline CDR1 MNHEY, CDR2 SMNVEV (reference sequence). The CDR3 covers 14 residues. V shed 5 bases and J shed 10 bases, with 15 bases lying between them. CDR3 coding DNA: TGTGCCAGCAGTCCTCTCCGTGACGGATCACCCCTCCACTTT. Amino acid sequence: CASSPLRDGSPLHF.

The sample holds a few counts of this clonotype. The chain combines TRBV7-8 with TRBJ2-5; a weak D match, TRBD2 (5 bases). Trimming removed 5 bases from V and 5 bases from J, with 15 bases in between. The CDR3 contains 14 residues. Germline CDR1 reads SGHVS; CDR2 reads FQNEAQ. This CDR3 is CASSAKRRGETQYF. Here the CDR3 DNA reads TGTGCCAGCAGCGCCAAAAGGAGAGGGGAGACCCAGTACTTC.

V usage is TRBV20-1 and J usage is TRBJ2-7; 14 bases agree with TRBD2. With 2 bases clipped from V and 0 bases from J, the junction kept 12 bases outside the gene matches. CDR3 length: 19 residues. CDR1 is DFQATT, CDR2 SNEGSKA, per germline (reference sequence). CDR3 coding DNA: TGCAGTGCTAGACTACCTCGACTAGCGGGAGGGGGACTCTCCTACGAGCAGTACTTC. This codes for CSARLPRLAGGGLSYEQYF.

This chain links TRBV7-8 with TRBJ2-7, with D tentatively TRBD1 (6 bases). The germline gives CDR1 SGHVS, CDR2 FQNEAQ. Trimming removed 5 bases from V and 6 bases from J, with 20 bases in between. CDR3 length equals 15 residues. The CDR3: CASSPRDTAEGEQYF. CDR3 nucleotides: TGTGCCAGCAGCCCCCGGGACACCGCTGAGGGCGAGCAGTACTTC.

This clonotype has a handful of counts. The V and J genes are TRBV6-2 or TRBV6-3 and TRBJ2-5; 7 bases map to TRBD1. CDR3 length: 15 amino acids. Losses at the gene ends were 5 bases for V and 2 bases for J; bases not matched to a gene: 8. The germline gives CDR1 MNHEY, CDR2 SVGEGT. Here the CDR3 DNA reads TGTGCCAGCAGTCTCTCAAGCAGGGGGCAAGAGACCCAGTACTTC. It encodes CASSLSSRGQETQYF.